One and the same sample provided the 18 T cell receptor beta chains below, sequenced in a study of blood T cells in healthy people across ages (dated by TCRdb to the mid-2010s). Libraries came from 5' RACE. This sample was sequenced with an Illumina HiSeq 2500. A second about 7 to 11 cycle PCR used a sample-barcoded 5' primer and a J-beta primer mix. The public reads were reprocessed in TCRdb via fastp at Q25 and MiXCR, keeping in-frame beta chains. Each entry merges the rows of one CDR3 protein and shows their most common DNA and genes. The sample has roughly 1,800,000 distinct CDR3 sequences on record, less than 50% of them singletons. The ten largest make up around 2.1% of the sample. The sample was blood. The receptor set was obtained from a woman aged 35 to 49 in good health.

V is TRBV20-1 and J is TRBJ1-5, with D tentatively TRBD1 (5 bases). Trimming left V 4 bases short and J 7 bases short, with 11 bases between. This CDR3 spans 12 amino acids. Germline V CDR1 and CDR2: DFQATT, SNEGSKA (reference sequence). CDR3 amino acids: CSATGAGQPQHF. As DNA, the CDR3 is TGCAGTGCTACCGGGGCGGGGCAGCCCCAGCATTTT.

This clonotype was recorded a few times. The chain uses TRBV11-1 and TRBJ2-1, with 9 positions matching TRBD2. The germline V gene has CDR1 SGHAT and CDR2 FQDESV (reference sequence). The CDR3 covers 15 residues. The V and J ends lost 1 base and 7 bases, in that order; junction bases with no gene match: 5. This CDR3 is CASSLVAGALNEQFF. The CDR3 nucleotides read TGTGCCAGCAGCTTAGTAGCGGGGGCGTTAAATGAGCAGTTCTTC.

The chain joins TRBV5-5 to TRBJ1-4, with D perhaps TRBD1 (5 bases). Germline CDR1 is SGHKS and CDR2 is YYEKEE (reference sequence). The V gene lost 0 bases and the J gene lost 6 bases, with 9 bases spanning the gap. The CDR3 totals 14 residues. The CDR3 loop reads CASSLAGLDEKLFF. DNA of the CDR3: TGTGCCAGCAGCTTGGCAGGGTTGGATGAAAAACTGTTTTTT.

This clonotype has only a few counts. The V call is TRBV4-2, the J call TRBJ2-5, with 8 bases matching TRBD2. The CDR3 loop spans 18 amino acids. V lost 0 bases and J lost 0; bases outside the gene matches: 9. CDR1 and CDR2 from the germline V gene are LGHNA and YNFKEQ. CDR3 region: CASSQDWTSGGYQETQYF. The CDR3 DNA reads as TGTGCCAGCAGCCAAGATTGGACCAGCGGGGGATACCAAGAGACCCAGTACTTC.

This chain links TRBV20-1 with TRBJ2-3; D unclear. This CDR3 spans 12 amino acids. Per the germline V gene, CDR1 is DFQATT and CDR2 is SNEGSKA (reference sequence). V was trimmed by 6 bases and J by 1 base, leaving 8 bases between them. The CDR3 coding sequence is TGCAGTGCAGCCATACGCACAGATACGCAGTATTTT. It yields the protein CSAAIRTDTQYF.

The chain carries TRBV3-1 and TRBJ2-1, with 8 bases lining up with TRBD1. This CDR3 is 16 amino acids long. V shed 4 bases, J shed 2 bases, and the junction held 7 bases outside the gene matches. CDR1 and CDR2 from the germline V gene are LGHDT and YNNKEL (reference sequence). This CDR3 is CASSRYRGVTYNEQFF. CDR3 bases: TGTGCCAGCAGCCGGTACAGGGGGGTCACCTACAATGAGCAGTTCTTC.

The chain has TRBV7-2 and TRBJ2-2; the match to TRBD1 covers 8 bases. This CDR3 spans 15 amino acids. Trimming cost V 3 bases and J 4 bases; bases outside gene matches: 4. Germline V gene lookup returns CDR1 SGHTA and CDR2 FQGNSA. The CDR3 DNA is TGTGCCAGCAGCTTGGTCAGGGGGCGCACCGGGGAGCTGTTTTTT. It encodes CASSLVRGRTGELFF.

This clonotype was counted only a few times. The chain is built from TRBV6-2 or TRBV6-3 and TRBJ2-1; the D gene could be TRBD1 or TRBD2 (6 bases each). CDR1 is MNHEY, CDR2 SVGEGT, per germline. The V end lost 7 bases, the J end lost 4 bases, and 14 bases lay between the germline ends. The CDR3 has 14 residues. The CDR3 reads CASTPWGAYNEQFF. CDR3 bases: TGTGCCAGCACCCCTTGGGGGGCGTACAATGAGCAGTTCTTC.

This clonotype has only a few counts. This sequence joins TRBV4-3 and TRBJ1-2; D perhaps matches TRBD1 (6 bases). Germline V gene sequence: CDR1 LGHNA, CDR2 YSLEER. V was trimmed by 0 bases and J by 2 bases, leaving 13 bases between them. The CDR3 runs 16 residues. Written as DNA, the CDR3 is TGCGCCAGCAGCCAAGAGCGGGGGGCGCCCAACTATGGCTACACCTTC. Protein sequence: CASSQERGAPNYGYTF.

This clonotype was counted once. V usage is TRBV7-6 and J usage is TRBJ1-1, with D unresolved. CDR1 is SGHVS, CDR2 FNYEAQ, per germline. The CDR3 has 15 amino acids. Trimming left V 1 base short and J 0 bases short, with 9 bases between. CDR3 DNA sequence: TGTGCCAGCAGCTTAGGGGCAGATTTGAACACTGAAGCTTTCTTT. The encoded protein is CASSLGADLNTEAFF.

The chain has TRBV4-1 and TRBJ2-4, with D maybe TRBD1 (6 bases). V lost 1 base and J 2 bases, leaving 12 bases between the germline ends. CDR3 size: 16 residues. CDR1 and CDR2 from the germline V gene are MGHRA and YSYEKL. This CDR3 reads CASSQARTDPKNIQYF. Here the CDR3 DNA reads TGCGCCAGCAGCCAAGCTCGGACAGATCCCAAAAACATTCAGTACTTC.

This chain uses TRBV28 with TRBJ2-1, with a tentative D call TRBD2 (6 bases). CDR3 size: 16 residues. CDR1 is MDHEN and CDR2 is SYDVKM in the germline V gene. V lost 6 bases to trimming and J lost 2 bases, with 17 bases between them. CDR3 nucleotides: TGTGCCAGCAGCCGTGCGGCGGGGCTACCCTACAATGAGCAGTTCTTC. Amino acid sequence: CASSRAAGLPYNEQFF.

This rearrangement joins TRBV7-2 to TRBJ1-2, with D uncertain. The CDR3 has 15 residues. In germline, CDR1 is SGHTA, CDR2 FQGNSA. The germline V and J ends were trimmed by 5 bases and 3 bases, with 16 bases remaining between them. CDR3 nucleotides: TGTGCCAGCAGCCTCACCGGACCGGCCGACTATGGCTACACCTTC. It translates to CASSLTGPADYGYTF.

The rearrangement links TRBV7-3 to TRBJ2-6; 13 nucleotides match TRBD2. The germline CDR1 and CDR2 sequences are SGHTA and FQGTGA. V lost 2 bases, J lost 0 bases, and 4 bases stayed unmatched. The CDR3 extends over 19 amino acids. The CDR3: CASSLGWTSGGSGANVLTF. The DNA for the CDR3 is TGTGCCAGCAGCTTAGGGTGGACTAGCGGGGGCTCTGGGGCCAACGTCCTGACTTTC.

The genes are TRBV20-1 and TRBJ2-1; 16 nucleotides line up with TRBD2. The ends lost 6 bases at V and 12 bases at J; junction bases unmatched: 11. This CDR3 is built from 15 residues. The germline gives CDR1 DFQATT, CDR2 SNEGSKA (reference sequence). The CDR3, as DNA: TGCAGTGCACCGGGACTAGCGGGGGGGCTGGATGGGCAGTTCTTC. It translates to CSAPGLAGGLDGQFF.

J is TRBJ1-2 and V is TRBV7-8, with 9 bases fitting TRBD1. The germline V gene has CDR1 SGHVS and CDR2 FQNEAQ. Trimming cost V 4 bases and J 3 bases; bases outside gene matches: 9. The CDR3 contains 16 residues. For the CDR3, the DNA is TGTGCCAGCAGCTCCCCGGGACAGGGCGGGGACTATGGCTACACCTTC. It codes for CASSSPGQGGDYGYTF. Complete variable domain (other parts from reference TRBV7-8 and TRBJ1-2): GAGVSQSPRYKVAKRGQDVALRCDPISGHVSLFWYQQALGQGPEFLTYFQNEAQLDKSGLPSDRFFAERPEGSVSTLKIQRTQQEDSAVYLCASSSPGQGGDYGYTFGSGTRLTVV.

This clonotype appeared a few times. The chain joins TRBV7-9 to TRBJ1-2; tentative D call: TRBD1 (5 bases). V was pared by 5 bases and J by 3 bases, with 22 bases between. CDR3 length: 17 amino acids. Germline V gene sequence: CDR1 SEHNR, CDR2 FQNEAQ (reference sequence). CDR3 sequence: CASSPTSGGIGDYGYTF. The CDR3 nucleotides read TGTGCCAGCAGCCCAACGTCGGGGGGTATCGGCGACTATGGCTACACCTTC.

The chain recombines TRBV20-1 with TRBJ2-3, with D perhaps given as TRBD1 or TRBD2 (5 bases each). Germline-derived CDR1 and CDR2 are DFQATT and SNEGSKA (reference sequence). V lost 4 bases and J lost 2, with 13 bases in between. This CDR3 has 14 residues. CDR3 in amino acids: CSAISRGVTDTQYF. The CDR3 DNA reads TGCAGTGCTATAAGTCGGGGCGTCACAGATACGCAGTATTTT.